This T cell receptor (beta chain) came from a study of blood T cells in healthy people across ages. Germline lookup yields CDR1 LGHNA and CDR2 YNFKEQ. There are 16 residues in the CDR3. Trimming cost V 5 bases and J 3 bases, with 17 bases left between them. A J-beta primer mix and a sample-barcoded 5' primer were used in a second PCR of roughly 7 to 12 cycles. At least 2.5 million CDR3-containing paired-end reads were obtained per sample. TCRdb passed the 5' RACE reads through MiXCR, listing each CDR3 protein once. The repertoire has roughly 800,000 distinct CDR3 sequences, about 62% of them found once; the top ten carry about 20%. Remarks on this clonotype: Its antigen is currently unknown. Possible read error: a much larger clone is one base away.

Study outcomes and limitations: Across the age range, TCR beta diversity per million T cells fell in a roughly linear way. Unsorted PBMC material precluded a definitive naive versus antigen-experienced comparison.

Sequencing was carried out using blood. V usage is TRBV4-2 and J usage is TRBJ2-4; maybe TRBD2 (7 bases). This TCR was sampled from a man aged 30-40 years in good health. CDR3 DNA: TGTGCCAGCAGCACATGGAGGGGGGGGGGCAAAAACATTCAGTACTTC. Its translation is CASSTWRGGGKNIQYF.